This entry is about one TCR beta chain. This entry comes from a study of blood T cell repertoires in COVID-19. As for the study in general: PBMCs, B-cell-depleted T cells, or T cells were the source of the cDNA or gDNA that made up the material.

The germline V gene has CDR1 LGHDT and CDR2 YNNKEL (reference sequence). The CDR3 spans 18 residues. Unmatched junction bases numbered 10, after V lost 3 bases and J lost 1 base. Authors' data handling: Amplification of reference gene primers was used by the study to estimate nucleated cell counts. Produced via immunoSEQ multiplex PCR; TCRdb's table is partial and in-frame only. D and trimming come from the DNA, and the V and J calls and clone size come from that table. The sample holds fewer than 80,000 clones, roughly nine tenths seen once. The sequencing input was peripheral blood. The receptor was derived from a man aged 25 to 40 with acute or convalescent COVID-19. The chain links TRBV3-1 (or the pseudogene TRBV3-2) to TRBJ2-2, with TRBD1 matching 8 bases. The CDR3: CASSQGGQGPRNTGELFF. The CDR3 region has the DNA TGTGCCAGCAGCCAGGGCGGACAGGGCCCAAGGAACACCGGGGAGCTGTTTTTT.